The rows below give T cell receptor beta chains drawn from one sample of a study of molecular identifiers for immune sequencing clone quantification. TCRdb redid the calling of the PCR reads with MiXCR, one entry per CDR3 protein. This sample has 65,000 to 70,000 distinct CDR3 sequences, with around a sixth found just once. The sample comprised naive CD8+ T cells from blood, with Jurkat cell RNA spiked in. The source of these receptors is a human donor in good health. Some libraries in this study had Jurkat cell RNA spiked in. The conserved cysteine and the conserved F or W are not part of the CDR3 here.

v_gene: TRBV28
CDR3aa: ASSPGQVRGDTQY

v_gene: TRBV5-1
CDR3aa: ASSMGTMNTEAF

v_gene: TRBV6-6
CDR3aa: ASSYGGAETQY

v_gene: TRBV9
CDR3aa: ASSPATGSYEQY

v_gene: TRBV27
CDR3aa: ATTRQASNEKLF

v_gene: TRBV30
CDR3aa: AWRLGGDEQF

v_gene: TRBV6-5
CDR3aa: ASSVQGAQGNEQF

v_gene: TRBV20-1
CDR3aa: SARDTRGGSYEQY

v_gene: TRBV11-2
CDR3aa: ASSLSGSGANVLA

v_gene: TRBV7-9
CDR3aa: ASSATNYEQY

v_gene: TRBV5-6
CDR3aa: ASSLVRRFSGANVLT

v_gene: TRBV11-2
CDR3aa: ASSLLTGTVNNEQF

v_gene: TRBV6-6
CDR3aa: ASSYLHYEQY

v_gene: TRBV7-2
CDR3aa: ASSRGPDEQY

v_gene: TRBV12-3/TRBV12-4
CDR3aa: ASSLLSFTGELF

v_gene: TRBV5-3
CDR3aa: ASSFSHRGPPDTQY

v_gene: TRBV4-3
CDR3aa: ACSQDRSGGKYEQY

v_gene: TRBV30
CDR3aa: AWSPRQGVHNEQF

v_gene: TRBV4-1
CDR3aa: ASEGDTGELF

v_gene: TRBV4-1
CDR3aa: ASSPGGGGTDTQY

v_gene: TRBV29-1
CDR3aa: SVDTGATNEQF

v_gene: TRBV19
CDR3aa: ASSIGAAYQETQY

v_gene: TRBV7-6
CDR3aa: ASSPINEQF

v_gene: TRBV20-1
CDR3aa: GARKGSYEQY

v_gene: TRBV20-1
CDR3aa: SARSGTSYEQY

v_gene: TRBV5-6
CDR3aa: ASSFLPLAGGVQETQY

v_gene: TRBV11-2
CDR3aa: ASSLELAGNRDEQF

v_gene: TRBV6-2/TRBV6-3
CDR3aa: ASGTGNDVHEQY

v_gene: TRBV10-3
CDR3aa: AISGRQGGRETQY

v_gene: TRBV27
CDR3aa: ASSLSIVDRAREQY

v_gene: TRBV7-6
CDR3aa: ASSPLAGATSSYNEQF

v_gene: TRBV7-9
CDR3aa: ASSSMDSEYQPQH

v_gene: TRBV5-5
CDR3aa: ASSLVGGSEQY

v_gene: TRBV4-2
CDR3aa: ASSPGLAGIEQY

v_gene: TRBV28
CDR3aa: ASSLSQALMNTEAF

v_gene: TRBV5-1
CDR3aa: ASSLRDINYEQY

v_gene: TRBV7-2
CDR3aa: ASSPRSRGLVTNEQF

v_gene: TRBV12-3/TRBV12-4
CDR3aa: ASRGGSGNTIY

v_gene: TRBV6-2/TRBV6-3
CDR3aa: ASSWLVTSQDTQY

v_gene: TRBV27
CDR3aa: ASSLSRGNTEAF

v_gene: TRBV19
CDR3aa: ASSPTIRGQPQH